Presented here are 17 T cell receptor beta chains from one specimen sequenced in a study of T cell repertoires in cytomegalovirus infection. These receptors' antigens are unknown. One entry per CDR3 protein, called by TCRdb with MiXCR from the reads. The data contain some 270,000 distinct CDR3 sequences, roughly a fifth of them singletons. The sequenced sample was cultured PBMCs, obtained from culture after CMV antigen stimulation. Source of these receptors: a human donor in good health (CMV status not recorded). Some clones in this sample may be carry-over from other donors' samples.

This clonotype was seen many times. The chain uses TRBV7-2 and TRBJ2-5; D unclear. The V gene lost 2 bases and the J gene lost 5 bases, with 15 bases spanning the gap. Germline V gene lookup returns CDR1 SGHTA and CDR2 FQGNSA. The CDR3 loop spans 15 amino acids. The CDR3 here is CASSLLPRIRETQYF. The CDR3 DNA is TGTGCCAGCAGCTTATTGCCTAGAATTCGGGAGACCCAGTACTTC.

The chain carries TRBV5-1 and TRBJ1-1, with 11 positions matching TRBD1. CDR1 and CDR2 from the germline V gene are SGHRS and YFSETQ. The CDR3 is made up of 17 amino acids. V gave up 3 bases and J gave up 0 bases; unmatched junction bases: 7. As DNA, the CDR3 is TGCGCCAGCAGCTCGGGGGACAGGGGGGATTTGAACACTGAAGCTTTCTTT. Translating gives CASSSGDRGDLNTEAFF.

The chain combines TRBV7-9 with TRBJ1-1; no reliable D call. This CDR3 contains 15 residues. The germline V gene encodes CDR1 SEHNR and CDR2 FQNEAQ (reference sequence). Trimming stripped 8 bases from V and 1 base from J, with 17 bases between. The CDR3 nucleotides are TGTGCCAGCGGGCCCACCGGACGGGAGAACACTGAAGCTTTCTTT. It translates to CASGPTGRENTEAFF.

As concerns this clonotype: Mismatch with germline at one junction end may stem from a read error. This chain links TRBV7-4 with TRBJ2-1, with D possibly matching TRBD2 (7 bases). CDR1 SGHVT and CDR2 SQSDAQ come from the germline V gene. This CDR3 spans 18 amino acids. The CDR3 bases are TGTGCCAGCAGCTCAGAGGGGGGGGGCGGCCCCTTCTACAATGAGCAGATCTTC. Translated, it gives CASSSEGGGGPFYNEQIF.

The chain's CDR3 is CASSWRTGTENYGYTF. The CDR3 nucleotides are TGTGCCAGCAGCTGGAGGACCGGGACAGAGAACTATGGCTACACCTTC. This sequence joins TRBV7-9 and TRBJ1-2, with 7 nucleotides matching TRBD1. CDR3 size: 16 residues. Per the germline V gene, CDR1 is SEHNR and CDR2 is FQNEAQ (reference sequence). Unmatched junction bases numbered 10, after V lost 4 bases and J lost 2 bases.

The gene calls are TRBV28 and TRBJ1-2, with 9 bases lining up with TRBD1. After removal of 3 bases from V and 8 bases from J, the junction contained 7 bases not matched to a gene. The CDR3 spans 14 residues. Germline loops: CDR1 MDHEN, CDR2 SYDVKM. The CDR3 region is CASSFPDRGRGYTF. For the CDR3, the DNA is TGTGCCAGCAGTTTTCCGGACAGGGGACGCGGCTACACCTTC.

The chain has TRBV6-2 or TRBV6-3 and TRBJ2-1; D may be TRBD1 or TRBD2 (5 bases each). CDR1 is MNHEY, CDR2 SVGEGT, per germline. The CDR3 has 15 amino acids. Trimming pared 5 bases from V and 4 bases from J, leaving 15 bases between. The chain's CDR3 is CASSIRDPLYNEQFF. The CDR3 nucleotides are TGTGCCAGCAGTATCCGGGACCCCCTATACAATGAGCAGTTCTTC.

This clonotype was observed a handful of times. This CDR3 is CASSRDYSDTQYF. CDR3 bases: TGTGCCAGCAGCCGGGACTATTCAGATACGCAGTATTTT. The rearrangement uses TRBV7-3 and TRBJ2-3; 7 nucleotides align to TRBD2. The CDR3 is 13 residues long. After removal of 5 bases from V and 4 bases from J, the junction contained 3 bases not matched to a gene. The germline V gene encodes CDR1 SGHTA and CDR2 FQGTGA.

The chain joins TRBV6-8 to TRBJ2-3; D call uncertain. The germline CDR1 and CDR2 sequences are MNHGY and SAAAGT. V lost 4 bases to trimming and J lost 2 bases, with 13 bases between them. The CDR3 consists of 15 residues. DNA for the CDR3: TGTGCCAGCAGTTCACTCAGGTTAAACACAGATACGCAGTATTTT. It yields the protein CASSSLRLNTDTQYF.

The DNA for the CDR3 is TGCAGTGCTAGAGTTGGACTAGCGGGGCCAGATACGCAGTATTTT. Translated: CSARVGLAGPDTQYF. The genes are TRBV20-1 and TRBJ2-3; 12 bases are a match to TRBD2. CDR1 and CDR2 from the germline V gene are DFQATT and SNEGSKA (reference sequence). The CDR3 contains 15 residues. Germline trimming cut 1 base from V and 4 bases from J; bases unmatched to any gene: 3.

The DNA of the CDR3 is TGCGCCAGCAGCCAAGATGGGGGACTAGCGGGAGAGACCCAGTACTTC. It is translated as CASSQDGGLAGETQYF. The chain combines TRBV4-3 with TRBJ2-5; 12 positions agree with TRBD2. J lost 4 bases, V lost 0 bases, and 3 bases had no gene match. Germline lookup yields CDR1 LGHNA and CDR2 YSLEER. The CDR3 loop spans 16 amino acids.

CDR3 amino acids: CASSETSGRSSMETQYF. Written as DNA, the CDR3 is TGTGCCAGCAGCGAGACTAGCGGGAGATCGAGTATGGAGACCCAGTACTTC. The chain employs TRBV5-6 and TRBJ2-5; 12 bases line up with TRBD2. V was clipped by 4 bases and J by 5 bases; unmatched bases: 12. This CDR3 is 17 amino acids long. CDR1 and CDR2 (germline): SGHDT, YYEEEE.

The gene calls are TRBV11-2 and TRBJ2-1; D remains unclear. Germline CDR1 and CDR2: SGHAT and FQNNGV. The CDR3 contains 13 residues. Trimming left V 5 bases short and J 6 bases short, with 11 bases between. In nucleotides, the CDR3 is TGTGCCAGCAGCCCCCAGGTCGGCAATGAGCAGTTCTTC. Translation: CASSPQVGNEQFF.

The V call is TRBV7-8, the J call TRBJ2-1; D is unresolved. V shed 2 bases and J shed 10 bases, with 21 bases lying between them. Germline CDR1 is SGHVS and CDR2 is FQNEAQ. This CDR3 has 16 amino acids. CDR3 sequence (DNA): TGTGCCAGCAGCTTATTATCCGTCAGCCTCTATTTCGAGCAGTTCTTC. The encoded protein is CASSLLSVSLYFEQFF.

This clonotype was detected ten times or more. This chain joins TRBV6-5 and TRBJ1-2; TRBD1 might be the D (5 bases). This CDR3 has 14 residues. The germline gives CDR1 MNHEY, CDR2 SVGAGI. Trimming left V 0 bases short and J 2 bases short, with 7 bases between. CDR3 protein: CASSYSGLNYGYTF. The DNA of the CDR3 is TGTGCCAGCAGTTACTCGGGGCTAAACTATGGCTACACCTTC.

The rearrangement uses TRBV6-6 and TRBJ2-7, with a weak D call TRBD2 (6 bases). CDR1 is MNHNY, CDR2 SVGAGI, per germline (reference sequence). The CDR3 is made up of 13 amino acids. Trimming cost V 8 bases and J 5 bases, with 16 bases left between them. CDR3 amino acids: CASGFRLDHEQYF. The DNA for the CDR3 is TGTGCCAGCGGCTTCAGACTAGATCACGAGCAGTACTTC.

V and J are TRBV7-9 and TRBJ2-1, with a tentative D call TRBD2 (5 bases). This CDR3 has 18 amino acids. The V end lost 6 bases, the J end lost 8 bases, and 29 bases lay between the germline ends. Germline CDR1 is SEHNR and CDR2 is FQNEAQ (reference sequence). The CDR3 DNA is TGTGCCAGCAGACCTTTTGCGGCTGGCGGACCAAACGGGGATGAGCAGTTCTTC. Translating gives CASRPFAAGGPNGDEQFF.